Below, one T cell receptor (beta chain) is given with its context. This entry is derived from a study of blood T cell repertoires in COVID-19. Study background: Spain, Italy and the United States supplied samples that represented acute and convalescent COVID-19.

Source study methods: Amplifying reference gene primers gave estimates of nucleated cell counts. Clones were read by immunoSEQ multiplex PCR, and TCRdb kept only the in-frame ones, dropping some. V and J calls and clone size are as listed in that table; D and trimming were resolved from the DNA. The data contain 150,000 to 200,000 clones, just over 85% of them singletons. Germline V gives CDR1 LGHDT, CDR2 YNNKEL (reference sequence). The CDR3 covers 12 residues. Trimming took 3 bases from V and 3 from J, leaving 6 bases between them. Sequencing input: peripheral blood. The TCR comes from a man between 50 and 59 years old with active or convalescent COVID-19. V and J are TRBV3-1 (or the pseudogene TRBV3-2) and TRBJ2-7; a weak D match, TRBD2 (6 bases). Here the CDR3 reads CASSQTSYEQYF. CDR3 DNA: TGTGCCAGCAGCCAGACTAGCTACGAGCAGTACTTC.